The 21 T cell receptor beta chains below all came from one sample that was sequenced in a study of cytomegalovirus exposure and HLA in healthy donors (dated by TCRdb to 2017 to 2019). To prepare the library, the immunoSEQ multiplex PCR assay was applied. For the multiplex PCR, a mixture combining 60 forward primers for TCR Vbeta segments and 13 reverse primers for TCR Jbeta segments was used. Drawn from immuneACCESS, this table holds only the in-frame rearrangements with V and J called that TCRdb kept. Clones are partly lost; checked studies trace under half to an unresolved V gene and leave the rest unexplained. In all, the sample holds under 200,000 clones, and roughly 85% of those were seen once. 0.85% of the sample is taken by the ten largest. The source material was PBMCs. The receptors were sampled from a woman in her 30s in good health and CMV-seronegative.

The CDR3 sequence is CASSLERISEQFF. The CDR3 bases are TGTGCCAGCAGCTTAGAACGGATTAGCGAGCAGTTCTTC. The chain recombines TRBV7-2 with TRBJ2-1; D is unclear. CDR1 is SGHTA and CDR2 is FQGNSA in the germline V gene. Trimming stripped 1 base from V and 10 bases from J, with 11 bases between. The CDR3 is 13 residues long.

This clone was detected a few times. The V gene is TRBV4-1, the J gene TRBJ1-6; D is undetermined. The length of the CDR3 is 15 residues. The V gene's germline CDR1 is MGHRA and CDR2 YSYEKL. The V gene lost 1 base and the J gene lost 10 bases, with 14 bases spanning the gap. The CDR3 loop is CASSQVTPRGSPLHF. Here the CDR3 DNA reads TGCGCCAGCAGCCAAGTAACACCCAGAGGGTCACCCCTCCACTTT.

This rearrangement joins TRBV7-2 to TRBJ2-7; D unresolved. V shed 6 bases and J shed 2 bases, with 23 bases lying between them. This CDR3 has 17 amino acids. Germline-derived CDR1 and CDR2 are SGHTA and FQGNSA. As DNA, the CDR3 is TGTGCCAGCAGTGCCTCACGCTCGGTGCGTGAACCCTACGAGCAGTACTTC. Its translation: CASSASRSVREPYEQYF.

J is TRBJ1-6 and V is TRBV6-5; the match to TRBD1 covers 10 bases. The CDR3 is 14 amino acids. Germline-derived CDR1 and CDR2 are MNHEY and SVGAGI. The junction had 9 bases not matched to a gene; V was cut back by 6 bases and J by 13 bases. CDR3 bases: TGTGCCAGCAGCCAGGACAGGGGGTCTGGTCCCCTCCACTTT. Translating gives CASSQDRGSGPLHF.

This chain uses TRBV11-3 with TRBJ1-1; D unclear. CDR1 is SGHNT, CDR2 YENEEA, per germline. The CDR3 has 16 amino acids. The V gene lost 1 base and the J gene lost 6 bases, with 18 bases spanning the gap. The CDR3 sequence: CASSLGGRRGRAEAFF. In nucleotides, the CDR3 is TGTGCCAGCAGCTTAGGTGGCCGGCGAGGGCGGGCTGAAGCTTTCTTT.

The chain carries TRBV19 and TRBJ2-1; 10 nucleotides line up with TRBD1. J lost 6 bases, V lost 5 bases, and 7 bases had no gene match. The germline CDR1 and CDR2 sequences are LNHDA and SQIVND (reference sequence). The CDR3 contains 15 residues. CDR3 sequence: CASSWGTGEPNEQFF. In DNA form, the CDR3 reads TGTGCCAGTAGTTGGGGGACAGGGGAACCCAATGAGCAGTTCTTC.

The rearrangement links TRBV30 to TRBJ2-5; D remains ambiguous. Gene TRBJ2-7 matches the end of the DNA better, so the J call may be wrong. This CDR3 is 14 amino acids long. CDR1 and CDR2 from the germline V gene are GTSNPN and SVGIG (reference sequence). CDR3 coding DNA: TGTGCCTGGAATCGCGGCCAGAGCTCCTACGAGCAGTACTTC. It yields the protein CAWNRGQSSYEQYF.

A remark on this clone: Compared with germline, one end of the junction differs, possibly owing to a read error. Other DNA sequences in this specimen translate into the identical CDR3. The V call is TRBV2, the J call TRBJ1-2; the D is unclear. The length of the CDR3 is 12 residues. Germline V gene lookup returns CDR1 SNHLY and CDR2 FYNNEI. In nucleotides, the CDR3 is TGCGCCAGCTCGCAGGAAAACTATGGCTACACCTTC. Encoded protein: CASSQENYGYTF. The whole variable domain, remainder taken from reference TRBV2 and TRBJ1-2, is EPEVTQTPSHQVTQMGQEVILRCVPISNHLYFYWYRQILGQKVEFLVSFYNNEISEKSEIFDDQFSVERPDGSNFTLKIRSTKLEDSAMYFCASSQENYGYTFGSGTRLTVV.

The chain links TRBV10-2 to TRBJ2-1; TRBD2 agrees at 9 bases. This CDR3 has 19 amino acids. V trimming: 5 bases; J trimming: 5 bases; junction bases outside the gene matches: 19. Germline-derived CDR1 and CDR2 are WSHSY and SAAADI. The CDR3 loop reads CASSTTLIGGLAGNNEQFF. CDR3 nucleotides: TGCGCCAGCAGTACAACCTTGATAGGGGGGCTAGCGGGGAACAATGAGCAGTTCTTC.

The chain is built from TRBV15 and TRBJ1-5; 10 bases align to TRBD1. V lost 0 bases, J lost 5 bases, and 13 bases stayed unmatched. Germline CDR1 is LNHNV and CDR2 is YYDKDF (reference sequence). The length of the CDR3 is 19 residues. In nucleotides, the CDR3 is TGTGCCACCAGCAGAGAAGGCCTGTGGGGACAGGGGCCCGATCAGCCCCAGCATTTT. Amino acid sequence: CATSREGLWGQGPDQPQHF. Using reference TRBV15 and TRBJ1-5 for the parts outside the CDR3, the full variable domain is DAMVIQNPRYQVTQFGKPVTLSCSQTLNHNVMYWYQQKSSQAPKLLFHYYDKDFNNEADTPDNFQSRRPNTSFCFLDIRSPGLGDTAMYLCATSREGLWGQGPDQPQHFGDGTRLSIL.

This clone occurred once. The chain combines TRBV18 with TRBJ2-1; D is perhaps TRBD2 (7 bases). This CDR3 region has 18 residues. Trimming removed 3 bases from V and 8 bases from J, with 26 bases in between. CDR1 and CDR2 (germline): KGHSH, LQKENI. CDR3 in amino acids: CASSPSQFRGATWDEQFF. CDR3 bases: TGTGCCAGCTCACCTTCCCAATTCCGGGGGGCGACTTGGGATGAGCAGTTCTTC.

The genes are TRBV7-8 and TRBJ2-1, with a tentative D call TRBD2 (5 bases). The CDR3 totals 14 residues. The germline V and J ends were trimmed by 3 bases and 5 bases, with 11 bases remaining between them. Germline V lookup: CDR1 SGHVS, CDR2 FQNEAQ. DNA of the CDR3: TGTGCCAGCAGCTTCCGGGAAACTGACAATGAGCAGTTCTTC. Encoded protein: CASSFRETDNEQFF.

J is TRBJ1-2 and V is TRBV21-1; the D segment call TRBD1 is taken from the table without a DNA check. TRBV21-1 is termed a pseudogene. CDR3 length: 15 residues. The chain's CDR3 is CATPQDPPQSYGYTF. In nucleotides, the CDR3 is TGTGCCACCCCCCAGGATCCTCCACAGTCCTATGGCTACACCTTC.

CDR3 protein: CASSPESAGGYEQYF. The CDR3 DNA sequence: TGTGCCAGCTCACCGGAGTCGGCAGGGGGCTACGAGCAGTACTTC. The rearrangement uses TRBV18 and TRBJ2-7; 7 nucleotides line up with TRBD1. The germline gives CDR1 KGHSH, CDR2 LQKENI. V was clipped by 3 bases and J by 3 bases; unmatched bases: 8. CDR3 length: 15 amino acids.

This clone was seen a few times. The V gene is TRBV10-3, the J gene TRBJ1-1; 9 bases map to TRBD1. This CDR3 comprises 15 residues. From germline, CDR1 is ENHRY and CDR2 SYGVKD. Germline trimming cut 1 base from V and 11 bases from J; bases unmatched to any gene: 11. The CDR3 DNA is TGTGCCATCAGTGAGTATCCGGGACAGGGTCTGGGGGCTTTCTTT. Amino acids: CAISEYPGQGLGAFF.

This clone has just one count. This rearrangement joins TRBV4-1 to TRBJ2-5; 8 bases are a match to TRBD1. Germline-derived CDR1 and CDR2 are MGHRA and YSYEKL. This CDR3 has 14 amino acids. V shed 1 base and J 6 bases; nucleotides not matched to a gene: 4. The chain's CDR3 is CASSQVGQGKTQYF. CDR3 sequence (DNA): TGCGCCAGCAGCCAAGTCGGACAGGGAAAGACCCAGTACTTC.

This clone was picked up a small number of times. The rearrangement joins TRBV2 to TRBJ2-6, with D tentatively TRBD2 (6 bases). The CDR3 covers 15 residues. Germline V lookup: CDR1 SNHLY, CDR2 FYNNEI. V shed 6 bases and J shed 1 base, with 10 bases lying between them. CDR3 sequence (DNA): TGTGCCAGCAGGGCCGGGGGATCTGGGGCCAACGTCCTGACTTTC. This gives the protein CASRAGGSGANVLTF.

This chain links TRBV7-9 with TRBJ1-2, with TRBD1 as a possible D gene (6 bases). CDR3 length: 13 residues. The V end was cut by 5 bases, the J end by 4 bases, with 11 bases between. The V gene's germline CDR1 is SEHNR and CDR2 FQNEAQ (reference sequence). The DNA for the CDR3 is TGTGCCAGCAGCCCAAGACAGGCCTATGGCTACACCTTC. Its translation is CASSPRQAYGYTF.

The CDR3 bases are TGTGCCAGCAGCTTAGCGTCCGGTGATCAGCCCCAGCATTTT. This codes for CASSLASGDQPQHF. This rearrangement joins TRBV7-9 to TRBJ1-5; no firm D call. The V end was cut by 0 bases, the J end by 5 bases, with 8 bases between. The germline V gene has CDR1 SEHNR and CDR2 FQNEAQ (reference sequence). The CDR3 consists of 14 residues.

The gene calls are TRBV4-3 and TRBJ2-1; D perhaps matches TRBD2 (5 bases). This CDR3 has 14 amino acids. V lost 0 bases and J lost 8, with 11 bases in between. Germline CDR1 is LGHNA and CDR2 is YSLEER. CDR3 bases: TGCGCCAGCAGCCAAGATTCGCGGGCGGATGAGCAGTTCTTC. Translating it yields CASSQDSRADEQFF.

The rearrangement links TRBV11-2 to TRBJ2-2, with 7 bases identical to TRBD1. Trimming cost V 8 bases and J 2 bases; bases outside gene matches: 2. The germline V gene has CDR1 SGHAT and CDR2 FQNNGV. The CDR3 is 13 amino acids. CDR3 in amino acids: CASEGANTGELFF. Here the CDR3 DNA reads TGTGCCAGCGAGGGGGCCAACACCGGGGAGCTGTTTTTT. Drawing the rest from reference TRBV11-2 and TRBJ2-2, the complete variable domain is EAGVAQSPRYKIIEKRQSVAFWCNPISGHATLYWYQQILGQGPKLLIQFQNNGVVDDSQLPKDRFSAERLKGVDSTLKIQPAKLEDSAVYLCASEGANTGELFFGEGSRLTVL.